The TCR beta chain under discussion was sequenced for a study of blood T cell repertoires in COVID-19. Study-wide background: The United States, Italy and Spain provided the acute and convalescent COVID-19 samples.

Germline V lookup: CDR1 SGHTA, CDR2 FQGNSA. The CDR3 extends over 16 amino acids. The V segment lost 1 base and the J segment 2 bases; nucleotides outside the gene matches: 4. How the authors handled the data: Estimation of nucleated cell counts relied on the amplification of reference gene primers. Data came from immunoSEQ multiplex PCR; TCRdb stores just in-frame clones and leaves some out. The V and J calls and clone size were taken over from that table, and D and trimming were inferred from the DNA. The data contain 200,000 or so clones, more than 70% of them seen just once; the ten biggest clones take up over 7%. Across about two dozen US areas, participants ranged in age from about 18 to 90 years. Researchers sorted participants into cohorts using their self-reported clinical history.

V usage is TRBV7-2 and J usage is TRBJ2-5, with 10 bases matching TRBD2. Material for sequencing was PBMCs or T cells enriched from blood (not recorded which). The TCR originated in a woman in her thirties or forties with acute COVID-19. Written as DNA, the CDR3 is TGTGCCAGCAGCTTAGGGGCTAGCGGGAGTCAAGAGACCCAGTACTTC. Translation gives CASSLGASGSQETQYF.